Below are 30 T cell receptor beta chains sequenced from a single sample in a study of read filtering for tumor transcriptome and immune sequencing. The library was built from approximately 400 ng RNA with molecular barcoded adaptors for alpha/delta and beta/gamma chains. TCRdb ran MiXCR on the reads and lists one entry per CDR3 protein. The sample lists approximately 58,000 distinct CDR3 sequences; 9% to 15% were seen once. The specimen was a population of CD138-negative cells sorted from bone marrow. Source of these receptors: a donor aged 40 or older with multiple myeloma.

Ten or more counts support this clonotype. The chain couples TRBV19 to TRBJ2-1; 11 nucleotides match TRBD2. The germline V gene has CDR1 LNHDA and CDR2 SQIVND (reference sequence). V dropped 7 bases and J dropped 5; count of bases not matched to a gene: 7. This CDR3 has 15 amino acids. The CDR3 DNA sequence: TGTGCCAGTACCCCGACTAGCGGGACAAACAATGAGCAGTTCTTC. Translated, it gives CASTPTSGTNNEQFF.

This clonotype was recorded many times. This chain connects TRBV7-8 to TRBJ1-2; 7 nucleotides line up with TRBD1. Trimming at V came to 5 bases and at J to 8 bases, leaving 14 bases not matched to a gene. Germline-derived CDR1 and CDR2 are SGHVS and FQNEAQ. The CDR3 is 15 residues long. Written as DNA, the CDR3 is TGTGCCAGCAGCCGAGGAAGGGAGGGGGCTCTGGGCTACACCTTC. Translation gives CASSRGREGALGYTF.

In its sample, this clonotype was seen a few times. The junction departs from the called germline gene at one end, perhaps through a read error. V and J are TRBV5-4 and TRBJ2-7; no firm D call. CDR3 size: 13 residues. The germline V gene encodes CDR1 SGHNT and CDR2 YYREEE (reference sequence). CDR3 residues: CASGFGGLYEQYF. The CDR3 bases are TGTGCCAGCGGCTTCGGTGGGCTCTACGAGCAGTACTTC.

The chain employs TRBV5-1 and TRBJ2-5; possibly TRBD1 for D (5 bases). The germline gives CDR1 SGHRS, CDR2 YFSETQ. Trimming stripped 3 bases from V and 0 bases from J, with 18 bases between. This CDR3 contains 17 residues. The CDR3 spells CASSYRTTAIYQETQYF. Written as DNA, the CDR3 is TGCGCCAGCAGCTACAGGACGACAGCTATCTACCAAGAGACCCAGTACTTC. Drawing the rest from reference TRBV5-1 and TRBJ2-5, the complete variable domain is KAGVTQTPRYLIKTRGQQVTLSCSPISGHRSVSWYQQTPGQGLQFLFEYFSETQRNKGNFPGRFSGRQFSNSRSEMNVSTLELGDSALYLCASSYRTTAIYQETQYFGPGTRLLVL.

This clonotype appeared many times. CDR3 nucleotide sequence: TGTGCCAGCAGCAGACAATTACAAGAGACCCAGTACTTC. Translated, it gives CASSRQLQETQYF. This rearrangement joins TRBV3-1 to TRBJ2-5; unclear D gene. Trimming cost V 5 bases and J 2 bases, with 9 bases left between them. CDR1 and CDR2 from the germline V gene are LGHDT and YNNKEL (reference sequence). The CDR3 runs 13 residues.

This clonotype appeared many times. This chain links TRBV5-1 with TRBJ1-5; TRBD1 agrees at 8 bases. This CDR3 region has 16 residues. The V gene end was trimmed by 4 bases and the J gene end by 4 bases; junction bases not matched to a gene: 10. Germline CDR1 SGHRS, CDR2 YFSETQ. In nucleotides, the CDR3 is TGCGCCAGCAGCCCCGGGGACAGGTCAGGGAATCAGCCCCAGCATTTT. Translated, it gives CASSPGDRSGNQPQHF.

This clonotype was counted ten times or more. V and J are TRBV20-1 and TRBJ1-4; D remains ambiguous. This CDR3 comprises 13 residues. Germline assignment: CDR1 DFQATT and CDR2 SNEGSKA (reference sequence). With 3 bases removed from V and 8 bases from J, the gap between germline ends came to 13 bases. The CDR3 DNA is TGCAGTGCTAGCCACCCGGGGTCCGAAAAACTGTTTTTT. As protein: CSASHPGSEKLFF.

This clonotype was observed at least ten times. For the CDR3, the DNA is TGTGCCAGCAGCGCACAGGGATCGAACAATCAGCCCCAGCATTTT. As protein: CASSAQGSNNQPQHF. The V gene is TRBV9, the J gene TRBJ1-5; possibly TRBD1 for D (6 bases). The germline V and J ends were trimmed by 3 bases and 3 bases, with 13 bases remaining between them. This CDR3 comprises 15 residues. Germline V gene lookup returns CDR1 SGDLS and CDR2 YYNGEE.

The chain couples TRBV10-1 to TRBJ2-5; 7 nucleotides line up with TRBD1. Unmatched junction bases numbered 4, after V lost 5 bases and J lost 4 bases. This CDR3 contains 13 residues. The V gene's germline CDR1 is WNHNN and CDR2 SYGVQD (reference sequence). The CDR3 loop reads CASSPGQLETQYF. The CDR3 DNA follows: TGCGCCAGCAGTCCGGGACAGTTAGAGACCCAGTACTTC.

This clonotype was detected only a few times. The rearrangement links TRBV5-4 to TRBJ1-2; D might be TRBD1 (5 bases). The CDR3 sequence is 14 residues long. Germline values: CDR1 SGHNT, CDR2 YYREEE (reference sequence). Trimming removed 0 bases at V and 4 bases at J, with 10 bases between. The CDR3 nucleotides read TGTGCCAGCAGCTTGGTTAGACAGAGCTATGGCTACACCTTC. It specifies CASSLVRQSYGYTF.

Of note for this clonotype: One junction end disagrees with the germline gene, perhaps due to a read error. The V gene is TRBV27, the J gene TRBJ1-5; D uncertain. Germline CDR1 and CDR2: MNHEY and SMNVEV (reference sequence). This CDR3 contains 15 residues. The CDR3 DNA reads TGTGCCTGCGGTCTCTCCCGAGGCTACAATCGGCCCCAGCATTTT. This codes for CACGLSRGYNRPQHF.

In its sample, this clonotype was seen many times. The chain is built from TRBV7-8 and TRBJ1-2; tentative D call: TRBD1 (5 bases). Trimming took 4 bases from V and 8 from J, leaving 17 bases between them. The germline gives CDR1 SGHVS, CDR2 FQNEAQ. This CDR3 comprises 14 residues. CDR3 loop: CASSSRVLRTGYTF. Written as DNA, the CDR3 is TGTGCCAGCAGCTCCAGGGTTCTGAGGACGGGCTACACCTTC.

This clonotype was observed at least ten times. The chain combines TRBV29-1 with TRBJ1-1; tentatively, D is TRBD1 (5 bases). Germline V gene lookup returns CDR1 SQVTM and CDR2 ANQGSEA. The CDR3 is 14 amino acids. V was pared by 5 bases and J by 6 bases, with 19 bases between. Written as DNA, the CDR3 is TGCAGCGTTTTGTTTCGAGGGGCGGCCGCTGAAGCTTTCTTT. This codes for CSVLFRGAAAEAFF.

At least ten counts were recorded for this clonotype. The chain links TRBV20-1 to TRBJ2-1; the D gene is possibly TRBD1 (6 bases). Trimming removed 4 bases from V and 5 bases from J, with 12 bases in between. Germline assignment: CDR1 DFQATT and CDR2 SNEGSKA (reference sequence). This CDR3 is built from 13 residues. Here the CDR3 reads CSATGQSDNEQFF. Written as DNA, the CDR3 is TGCAGTGCTACAGGACAGAGTGACAATGAGCAGTTCTTC.

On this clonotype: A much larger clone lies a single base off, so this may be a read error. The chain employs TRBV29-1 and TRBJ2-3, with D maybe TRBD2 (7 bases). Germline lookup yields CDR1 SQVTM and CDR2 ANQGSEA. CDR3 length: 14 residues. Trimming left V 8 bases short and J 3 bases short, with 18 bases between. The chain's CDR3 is CSTGQAGATDTQYF. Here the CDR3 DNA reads TGCAGCACCGGTCAGGCGGGGGCGACAGATACGCAGTATTTT.

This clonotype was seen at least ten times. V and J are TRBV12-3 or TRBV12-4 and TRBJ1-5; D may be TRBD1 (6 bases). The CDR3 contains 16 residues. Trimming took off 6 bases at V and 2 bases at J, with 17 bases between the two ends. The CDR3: CASSTKGPGGNQPQHF. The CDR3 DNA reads TGTGCCAGCAGCACAAAGGGGCCAGGGGGCAATCAGCCCCAGCATTTT.

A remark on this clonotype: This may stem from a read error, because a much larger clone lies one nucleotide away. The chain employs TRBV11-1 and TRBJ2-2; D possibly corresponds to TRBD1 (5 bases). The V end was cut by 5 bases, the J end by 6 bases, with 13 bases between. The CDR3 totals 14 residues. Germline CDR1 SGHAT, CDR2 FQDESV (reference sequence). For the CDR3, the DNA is TGTGCCAGCAGCCACCTCCCGACAGCCGGGGAGCTGTTTTTT. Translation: CASSHLPTAGELFF.

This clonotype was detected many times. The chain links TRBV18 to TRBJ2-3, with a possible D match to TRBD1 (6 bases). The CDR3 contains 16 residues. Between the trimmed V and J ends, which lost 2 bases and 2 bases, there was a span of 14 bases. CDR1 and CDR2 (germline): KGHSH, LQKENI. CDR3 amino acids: CASSPRAPGVTDTQYF. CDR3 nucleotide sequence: TGTGCCAGCTCACCAAGAGCGCCAGGGGTCACAGATACGCAGTATTTT.

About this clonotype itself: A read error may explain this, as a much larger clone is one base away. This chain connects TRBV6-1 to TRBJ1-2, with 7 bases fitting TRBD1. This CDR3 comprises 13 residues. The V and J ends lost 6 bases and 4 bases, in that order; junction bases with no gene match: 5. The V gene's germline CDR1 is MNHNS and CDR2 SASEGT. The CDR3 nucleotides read TGTGCCAGCAGGAGGGCAGGGGGCTATGGCTACACCTTC. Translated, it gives CASRRAGGYGYTF.

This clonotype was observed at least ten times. The CDR3 DNA reads TGCAGTGCTTCCCACAGGGAGAATGAGCAGTTCTTC. This encodes CSASHRENEQFF. The chain uses TRBV20-1 and TRBJ2-1, with D possibly TRBD1 on 6 matching bases. The germline V gene encodes CDR1 DFQATT and CDR2 SNEGSKA (reference sequence). V lost 5 bases and J 7 bases, leaving 12 bases between the germline ends. The CDR3 has 12 amino acids.

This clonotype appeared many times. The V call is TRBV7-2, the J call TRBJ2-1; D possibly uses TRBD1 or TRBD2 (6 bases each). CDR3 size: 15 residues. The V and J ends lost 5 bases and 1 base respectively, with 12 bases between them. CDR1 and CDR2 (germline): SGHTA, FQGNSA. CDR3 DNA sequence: TGTGCCAGCAGCCTCCGGAGGGGGTCCTACAATGAGCAGTTCTTC. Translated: CASSLRRGSYNEQFF. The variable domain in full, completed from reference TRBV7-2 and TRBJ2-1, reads GAGVSQSPSNKVTEKGKDVELRCDPISGHTALYWYRQSLGQGLEFLIYFQGNSAPDKSGLPSDRFSAERTGGSVSTLTIQRTQQEDSAVYLCASSLRRGSYNEQFFGPGTRLTVL.

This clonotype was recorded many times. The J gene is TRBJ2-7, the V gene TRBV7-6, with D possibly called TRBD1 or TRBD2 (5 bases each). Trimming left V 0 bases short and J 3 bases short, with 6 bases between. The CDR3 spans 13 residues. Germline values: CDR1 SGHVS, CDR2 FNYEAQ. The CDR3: CASSLAGDYEQYF. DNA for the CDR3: TGTGCCAGCAGCTTAGCGGGGGACTACGAGCAGTACTTC.

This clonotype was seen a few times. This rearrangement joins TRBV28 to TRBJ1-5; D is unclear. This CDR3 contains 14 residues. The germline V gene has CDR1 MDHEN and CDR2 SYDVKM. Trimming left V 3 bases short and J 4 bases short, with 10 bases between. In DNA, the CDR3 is TGTGCCAGCAGTTTCGGACCGGAAAATCAGCCCCAGCATTTT. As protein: CASSFGPENQPQHF.

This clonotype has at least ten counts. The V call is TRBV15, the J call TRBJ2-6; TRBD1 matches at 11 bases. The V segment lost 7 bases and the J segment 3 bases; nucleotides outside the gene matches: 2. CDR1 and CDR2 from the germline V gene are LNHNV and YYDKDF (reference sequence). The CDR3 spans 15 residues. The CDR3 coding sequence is TGTGCCACCATGGACAGGGGGCTTGGGGCCAACGTCCTGACTTTC. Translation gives CATMDRGLGANVLTF.

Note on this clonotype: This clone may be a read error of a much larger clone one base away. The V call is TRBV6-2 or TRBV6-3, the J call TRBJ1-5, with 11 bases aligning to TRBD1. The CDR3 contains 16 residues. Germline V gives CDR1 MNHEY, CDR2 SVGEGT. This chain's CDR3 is CASSLRTGGAGQPQRF. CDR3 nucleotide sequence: TGTGCCAGCAGCCTAAGGACAGGGGGCGCAGGGCAGCCCCAGCGTTTT.

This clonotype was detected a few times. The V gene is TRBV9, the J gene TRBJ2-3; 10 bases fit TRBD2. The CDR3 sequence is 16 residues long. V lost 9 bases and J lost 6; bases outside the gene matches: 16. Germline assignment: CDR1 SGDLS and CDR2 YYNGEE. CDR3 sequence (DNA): TGTGCCAACAGTCCACTACTAGCGGGATTGAGGGATACGCAGTATTTT. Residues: CANSPLLAGLRDTQYF.

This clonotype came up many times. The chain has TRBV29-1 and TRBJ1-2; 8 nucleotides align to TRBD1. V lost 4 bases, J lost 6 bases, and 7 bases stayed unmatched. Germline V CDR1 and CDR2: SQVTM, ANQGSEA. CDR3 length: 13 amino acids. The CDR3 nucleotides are TGCAGCGTTGGGCAGGGACAGGCCCATGGCTACACCTTC. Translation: CSVGQGQAHGYTF.

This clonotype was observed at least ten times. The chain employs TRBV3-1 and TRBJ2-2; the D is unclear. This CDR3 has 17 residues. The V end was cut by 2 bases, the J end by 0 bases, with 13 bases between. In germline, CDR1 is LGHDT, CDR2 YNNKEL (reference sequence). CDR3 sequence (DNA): TGTGCCAGCAGCCAACCCCCGGGCCGCACGAACACCGGGGAGCTGTTTTTT. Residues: CASSQPPGRTNTGELFF. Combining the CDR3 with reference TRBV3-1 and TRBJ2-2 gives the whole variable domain DTAVSQTPKYLVTQMGNDKSIKCEQNLGHDTMYWYKQDSKKFLKIMFSYNNKELIINETVPNRFSPKSPDKAHLNLHINSLELGDSAVYFCASSQPPGRTNTGELFFGEGSRLTVL.

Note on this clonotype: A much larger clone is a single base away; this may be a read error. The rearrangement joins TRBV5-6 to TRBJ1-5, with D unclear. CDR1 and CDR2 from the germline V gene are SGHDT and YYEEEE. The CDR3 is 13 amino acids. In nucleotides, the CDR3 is TGTGCCATCAGCTTGGCCCGGCGGCAGCCCCAGCATTTT. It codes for CAISLARRQPQHF.

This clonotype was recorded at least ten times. CDR3 amino acids: CASSVGTTYYEQYF. In DNA form, the CDR3 reads TGCGCCAGCAGCGTTGGGACTACTTACTACGAGCAGTACTTC. The V and J genes are TRBV5-1 and TRBJ2-7, with 7 bases that match TRBD2. This CDR3 is 14 amino acids long. Losses at the gene ends were 4 bases for V and 3 bases for J; bases not matched to a gene: 7. Per germline, CDR1 SGHRS and CDR2 YFSETQ.